Described below is a single T cell receptor beta chain sequence and its context. Antigen specificity is unknown. Here immunoSEQ multiplex PCR was the method, and the copy in TCRdb shows in-frame clones only, minus some. This repertoire shows roughly 100,000 clones, about 81% found once; its top ten account for 14%. The data originate from a study of T cell responses to AZD1222 COVID-19 vaccine. Study-level findings and limits: The donor group comprised mostly white British people and more females; the analysis possibly underestimated clonal diversity. Vaccine-associated CD4 TCRs ranged over spike, dominating at 160-218 and 743-854.

This CDR3 is 15 amino acids long. CDR1 and CDR2 (germline): SGHNT, YYREEE (reference sequence). The trim removed 3 bases at V and 7 bases at J, leaving 6 bases unmatched. This clonotype originated in an adult who received the AZD1222 COVID-19 vaccine. The starting material was peripheral blood, obtained 28 days after the second AZD1222 dose. The gene calls are TRBV5-4 and TRBJ1-6, with 8 nucleotides matching TRBD1. The CDR3 loop is CASSWEQGGNSPLHF. CDR3 nucleotide sequence: TGTGCCAGCAGCTGGGAACAGGGGGGGAATTCACCCCTCCACTTT.